Each of the 4 T cell receptor beta chains below was sequenced from the same sample in a study of long-term antiretroviral therapy in people with HIV. Researchers ran immunoSEQ v3.0 at survey level. Profiling relied on immunoSEQ multiplex PCR, and the TCRdb table lists in-frame clones only, not all of them. The sample records tens of thousands of clones, 80% to 90% being singletons. The sequencing here drew on unsorted PBMCs, taken 3 years after starting antiretroviral therapy. The receptors were sampled from a man aged 45 to 65 with HIV.

V and J are TRBV18 and TRBJ2-5; D uncertain. Germline V gives CDR1 KGHSH, CDR2 LQKENI. The CDR3 runs to 16 residues. V lost 3 bases, J lost 4 bases, and 18 bases lay in between. CDR3 amino acids: CASSPGLDVVGETQYF. The CDR3 nucleotides read TGTGCCAGCTCACCGGGGTTGGACGTCGTCGGAGAGACCCAGTACTTC.

The chain carries TRBV27 and TRBJ1-5, with 8 bases fitting TRBD1. This CDR3 is 16 amino acids long. In germline, CDR1 is MNHEY, CDR2 SMNVEV (reference sequence). J lost 2 bases, V lost 2 bases, and 5 bases had no gene match. The CDR3 reads CASSLDGQGGNQPQHF. The CDR3 DNA sequence: TGTGCCAGCAGTTTAGATGGACAGGGTGGCAATCAGCCCCAGCATTTT.

The chain couples TRBV7-9 to TRBJ1-1; 9 bases fit TRBD1. After removal of 4 bases from V and 1 base from J, the junction contained 4 bases not matched to a gene. Per germline, CDR1 SEHNR and CDR2 FQNEAQ (reference sequence). The CDR3 totals 15 residues. The CDR3: CASSSQTGGNTEAFF. CDR3 DNA sequence: TGTGCCAGCAGCTCCCAGACAGGGGGGAACACTGAAGCTTTCTTT.

This clone was found a few times. The chain carries TRBV20-1 and TRBJ2-3; TRBD2 is a possible D gene (6 bases). Trimming took off 1 base at V and 14 bases at J, with 13 bases between the two ends. Germline values: CDR1 DFQATT, CDR2 SNEGSKA (reference sequence). The CDR3 covers 11 residues. In nucleotides, the CDR3 is TGCAGTGCTAGAGTGGGGGGTAATCGGTATTTT. Protein: CSARVGGNRYF.